This TCR beta chain was identified during a study of blood T cell repertoires in COVID-19. The overall study: Samples of COVID-19 (acute and convalescent) were obtained from the United States, Italy and Spain. PBMCs, B-cell-depleted T cells, or T cells provided the cDNA or gDNA that made up the material.

This clone was seen once. Everyone who took part was roughly 18 to 89 years old, and they came from fewer than 25 US areas. Cohort allocation depended upon clinical history that participants reported. Generated by immunoSEQ multiplex PCR, the TCRdb table keeps only in-frame clones and is missing some. The sample lists under 500,000 clones, around 91% occurring once. Trimming at V came to 6 bases and at J to 2 bases, leaving 4 bases not matched to a gene. Germline loops: CDR1 SEHNR, CDR2 FQNEAQ (reference sequence). CDR3 length: 14 residues. This TCR was sampled from a man younger than 45 who had recovered from COVID-19. The rearrangement uses TRBV7-9 and TRBJ2-1, with TRBD2 matching over 7 bases. Sample: PBMCs or T cells enriched from blood (not recorded which). CDR3 DNA sequence: TGTGCCAGCAGTTCTAGCGGCCCCTACAATGAGCAGTTCTTC. Translating it yields CASSSSGPYNEQFF.